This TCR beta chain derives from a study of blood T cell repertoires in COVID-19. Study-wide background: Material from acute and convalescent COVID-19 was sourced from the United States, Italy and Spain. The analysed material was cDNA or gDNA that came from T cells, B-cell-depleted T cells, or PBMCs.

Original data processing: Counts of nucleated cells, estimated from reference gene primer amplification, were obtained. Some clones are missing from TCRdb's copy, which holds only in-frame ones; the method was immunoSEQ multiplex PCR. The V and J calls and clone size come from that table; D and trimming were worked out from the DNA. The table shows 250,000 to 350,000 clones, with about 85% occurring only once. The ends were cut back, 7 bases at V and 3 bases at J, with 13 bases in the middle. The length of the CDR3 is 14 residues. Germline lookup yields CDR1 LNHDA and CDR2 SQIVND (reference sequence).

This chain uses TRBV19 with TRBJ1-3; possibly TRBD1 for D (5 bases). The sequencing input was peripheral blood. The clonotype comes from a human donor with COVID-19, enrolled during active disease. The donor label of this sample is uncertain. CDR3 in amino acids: CASNTQGGGNTIYF. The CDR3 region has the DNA TGTGCCAGTAATACCCAGGGTGGTGGAAACACCATATATTTT.